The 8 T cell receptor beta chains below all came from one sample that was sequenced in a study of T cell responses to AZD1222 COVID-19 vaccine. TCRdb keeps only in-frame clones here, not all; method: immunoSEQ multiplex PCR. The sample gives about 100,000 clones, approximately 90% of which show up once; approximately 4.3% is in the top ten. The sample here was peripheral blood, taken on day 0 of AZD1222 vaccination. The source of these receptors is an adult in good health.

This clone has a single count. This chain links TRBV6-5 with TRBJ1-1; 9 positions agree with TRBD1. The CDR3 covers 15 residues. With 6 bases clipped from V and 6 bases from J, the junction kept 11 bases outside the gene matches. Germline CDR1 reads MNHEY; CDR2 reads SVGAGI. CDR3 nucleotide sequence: TGTGCCAGCAGCATATCCGGGACAGGGAGCTCTGAAGCTTTCTTT. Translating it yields CASSISGTGSSEAFF.

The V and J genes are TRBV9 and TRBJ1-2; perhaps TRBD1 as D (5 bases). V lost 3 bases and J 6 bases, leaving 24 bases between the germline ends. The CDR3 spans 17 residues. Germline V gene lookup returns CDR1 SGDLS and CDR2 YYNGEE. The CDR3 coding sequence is TGTGCCAGCAGCGCCGACTCAGGGTACAGTACAGGAGATGGCTACACCTTC. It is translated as CASSADSGYSTGDGYTF.

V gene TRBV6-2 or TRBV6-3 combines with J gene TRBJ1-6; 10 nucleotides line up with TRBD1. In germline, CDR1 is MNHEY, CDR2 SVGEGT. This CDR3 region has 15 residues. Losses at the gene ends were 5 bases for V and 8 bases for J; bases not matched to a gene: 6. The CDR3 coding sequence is TGTGCCAGCAGTACGGGACAGGGGTTCGATTCACCCCTCCACTTT. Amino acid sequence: CASSTGQGFDSPLHF.

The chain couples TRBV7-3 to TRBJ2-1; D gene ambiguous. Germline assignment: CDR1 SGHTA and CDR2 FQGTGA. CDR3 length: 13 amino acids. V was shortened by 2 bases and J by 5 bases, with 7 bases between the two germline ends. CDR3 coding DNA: TGTGCCAGCAGCTTACAACGGAACAATGAGCAGTTCTTC. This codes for CASSLQRNNEQFF.

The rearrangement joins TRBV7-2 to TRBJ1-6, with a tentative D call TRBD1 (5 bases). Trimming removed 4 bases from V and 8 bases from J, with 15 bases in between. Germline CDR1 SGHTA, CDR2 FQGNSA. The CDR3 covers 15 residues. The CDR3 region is CASSSFGARDSPLHF. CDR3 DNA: TGTGCCAGCAGCTCCTTCGGGGCCCGGGATTCACCCCTCCACTTT.

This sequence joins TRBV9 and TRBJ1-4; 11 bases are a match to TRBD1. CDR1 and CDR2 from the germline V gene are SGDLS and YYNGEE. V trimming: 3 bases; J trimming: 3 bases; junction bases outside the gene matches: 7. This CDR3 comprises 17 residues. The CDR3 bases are TGTGCCAGCAGCGCCGGACAGGGGGCTAGGGCTAATGAAAAACTGTTTTTT. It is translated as CASSAGQGARANEKLFF.

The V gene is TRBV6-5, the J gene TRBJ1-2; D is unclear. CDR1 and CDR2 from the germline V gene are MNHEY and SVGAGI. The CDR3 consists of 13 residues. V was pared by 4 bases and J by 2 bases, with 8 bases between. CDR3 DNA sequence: TGTGCCAGCAGTTCAGGAACGAACTATGGCTACACCTTC. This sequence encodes CASSSGTNYGYTF.

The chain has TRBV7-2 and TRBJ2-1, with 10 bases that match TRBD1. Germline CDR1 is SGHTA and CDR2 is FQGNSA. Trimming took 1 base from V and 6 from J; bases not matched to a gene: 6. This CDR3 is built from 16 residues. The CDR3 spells CASSLGGTGALNEQFF. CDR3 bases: TGTGCCAGCAGCTTAGGGGGGACAGGGGCACTCAATGAGCAGTTCTTC.